The rows below give T cell receptor beta chains drawn from one sample of a study of blood T cell repertoires in COVID-19. Data came from immunoSEQ multiplex PCR; TCRdb stores just in-frame clones and leaves some out. This sample has about 50,000 clones, with roughly 88% found just once. Sequencing was carried out using peripheral blood. These receptors originate from a woman aged 55-69 years with acute or convalescent COVID-19. Each CDR3 is given with its conserved first and last residue. The D gene is left open where the match is weak. Clone size appears in some rows only: once, few, many, or a class for an expanded clone.

>NA|TRBJ2-3|TRBD2|17|TRBV18
TGTGCCAGCTTCCTAGCGGGGGTTGACCCTCGCACAGATACGCAGTATTTT
CASFLAGVDPRTDTQYF
>NA|TRBJ2-7|NA|13|TRBV5-6
TGTGCCAGCAGCTTGTGGCAGGGATCCGAGCAGTACTTC
CASSLWQGSEQYF
>NA|TRBJ2-2|NA|13|TRBV27
TGTGCCAGCAGTTTCAAGAACACCGGGGAGCTGTTTTTT
CASSFKNTGELFF
>NA|TRBJ1-1|NA|14|TRBV30
TGTGCCTGTGGCCGGGGATTACTGAACACTGAAGCTTTCTTT
CACGRGLLNTEAFF
>NA|TRBJ1-1|TRBD1|14|TRBV4-1
TGCGCCAGCAGCCCTGGACAGGGTGGGACTGAAGCTTTCTTT
CASSPGQGGTEAFF
>NA|TRBJ1-1|NA|13|TRBV14
TGTGCCAGCAGCCGTACAATGGACACTGAAGCTTTCTTT
CASSRTMDTEAFF
>once|TRBJ2-7|TRBD2|15|TRBV30
TGTGCCTGGAGTCTTACTAGCGGGGGATCCTACGAGCAGTACTTC
CAWSLTSGGSYEQYF
>NA|TRBJ1-4|TRBD1|15|TRBV5-1
TGCGCCAGCAGCGATACAGGGGTGTCTAATGAAAAACTGTTTTTT
CASSDTGVSNEKLFF
>NA|TRBJ1-5|NA|14|TRBV2
TGTGCCAGCAATGAACTCGGTAGCAATCAGCCCCAGCATTTT
CASNELGSNQPQHF
>NA|TRBJ1-2|NA|13|TRBV11-2
TGTGCCAGCAGCGTTCAGAAGAACTATGGCTACACCTTC
CASSVQKNYGYTF
>NA|TRBJ1-1|TRBD1|20|TRBV5-1
TGCGCCAGCAGCACTACCTTCCAGGGGGCGGTGGGTTGGGTGAACACTGAAGCTTTCTTT
CASSTTFQGAVGWVNTEAFF
>once|TRBJ1-5|NA|14|TRBV5-4
TGTGCCAGCAGCTTGGCCCCAGGGGATCAGCCCCAGCATTTT
CASSLAPGDQPQHF
>NA|TRBJ2-5|TRBD2|18|TRBV5-1
TGCGCCAGCAGCCCCCTGGGACTAGCGGGTCCATTCCAAGAGACCCAGTACTTC
CASSPLGLAGPFQETQYF
>NA|TRBJ1-1|TRBD1|15|TRBV9
TGTGCCAGCAGCGGCGGGGACAGGGGGCTCGTTGAAGCTTTCTTT
CASSGGDRGLVEAFF
>once|TRBJ1-2|TRBD1|16|TRBV9
TGTGCCAGCAGCGTAGTTCGGGACAGGGAGGACTATGGCTACACCTTC
CASSVVRDREDYGYTF
>NA|TRBJ2-1|NA|19|TRBV24-1
TGTGCCACCAGCGTTGGGGCAGGGTTACCGTTTTTAGGCCACAATGAGCAGTTCTTC
CATSVGAGLPFLGHNEQFF
>NA|TRBJ2-1|NA|18|TRBV30
TGTGCCTGGAGTGTAAACCCGGGTGTGGGTAACTCCTACAATGAGCAGTTCTTC
CAWSVNPGVGNSYNEQFF
>once|TRBJ1-2|TRBD1|14|TRBV5-1
TGCGCCAGCAAATTGTTTGGGACAGCGTATGGCTACACCTTC
CASKLFGTAYGYTF
>NA|TRBJ1-5|NA|13|TRBV19
TGTGCCAGTAGTATTGGACAAAATCAGCCCCAGCATTTT
CASSIGQNQPQHF
>NA|TRBJ2-2|TRBD1|16|TRBV30
TGTGCCTGGAGTGTACGGCAGGGGGTTAACACCGGGGAGCTGTTTTTT
CAWSVRQGVNTGELFF
>NA|TRBJ2-2|NA|14|TRBV2
TGTGCCAGCAGGCCCGGGTTGCACACCGGGGAGCTGTTTTTT
CASRPGLHTGELFF
>NA|TRBJ2-3|TRBD2|14|TRBV29-1
TGCAGCGCGGGACTAGCGGGCCCCACAGATACGCAGTATTTT
CSAGLAGPTDTQYF
>NA|TRBJ2-7|NA|15|TRBV6-1
TGTGCCAGCAGTGAGCCTGGAAACAGGCCGGACGAGCAGTACTTC
CASSEPGNRPDEQYF
>NA|TRBJ2-3|TRBD2|17|TRBV7-2
TGTGCCAGCAGCCCGAGCGGACTAGCGGGGGTGGAAGATACGCAGTATTTT
CASSPSGLAGVEDTQYF
>once|TRBJ1-3|NA|18|TRBV5-4
TGTGCCAGCAGCCATTCTCCGGGACAAGGACGCTCTGGAAACACCATATATTTT
CASSHSPGQGRSGNTIYF
>NA|TRBJ1-4|TRBD1|15|TRBV18
TGTGCCAGCTCACCTCGACAGGGTGTTGAGGAAAAACTGTTTTTT
CASSPRQGVEEKLFF
>NA|TRBJ2-1|TRBD1|16|TRBV5-4
TGTGCCAGCAGCCCAAAAGGACAGGGGAATGTCGATGAGCAGTTCTTC
CASSPKGQGNVDEQFF
>NA|TRBJ1-4|NA|14|TRBV19
TGTGCCAGTAGTATGTTCGGTGGAGGTGAAAAACTGTTTTTT
CASSMFGGGEKLFF
>NA|TRBJ1-2|TRBD1|12|TRBV2
TGTGCCAGCAGTCGTAGGGGGCCTGGCTACACCTTC
CASSRRGPGYTF
>NA|TRBJ1-3|TRBD1|16|TRBV7-9
TGTGCCAGCAGACGAGGGACAGGGAGCTCTGGAAACACCATATATTTT
CASRRGTGSSGNTIYF
>NA|TRBJ1-6|NA|17|TRBV12-5
TGTGCTAGTGGTTTGGCGTGGACAGACAACTATAATTCACCCCTCCACTTT
CASGLAWTDNYNSPLHF
>NA|TRBJ1-1|TRBD1|15|TRBV19
TGTGCCAGTAGTATAAGGGGACAGGGGGCGCGGAAAGCTTTCTTT
CASSIRGQGARKAFF
>NA|TRBJ1-1|NA|10|TRBV7-9
TGTGCCTTAGAATGGACTGAAGCTTTCTTT
CALEWTEAFF
>NA|TRBJ1-1|NA|13|TRBV10-3
TGTGCCATCAGAGGGGCTTCTGGAACTGAAGCTTTCTTT
CAIRGASGTEAFF
>NA|TRBJ1-5|NA|15|TRBV19
TGTGCCAGTAGTACACGGACTCATAGCAATCAGCCCCAGCATTTT
CASSTRTHSNQPQHF